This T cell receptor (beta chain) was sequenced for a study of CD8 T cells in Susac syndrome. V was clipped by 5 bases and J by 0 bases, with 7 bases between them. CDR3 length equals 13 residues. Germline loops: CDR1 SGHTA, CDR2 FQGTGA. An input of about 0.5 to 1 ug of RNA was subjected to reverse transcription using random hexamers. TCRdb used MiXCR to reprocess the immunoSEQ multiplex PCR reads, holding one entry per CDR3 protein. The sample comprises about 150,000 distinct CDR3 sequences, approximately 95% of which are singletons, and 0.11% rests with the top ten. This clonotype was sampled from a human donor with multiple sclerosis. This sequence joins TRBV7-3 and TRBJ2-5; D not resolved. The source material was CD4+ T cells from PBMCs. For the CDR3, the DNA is TGTGCCAGCAGCCGTGGGGACCAAGAGACCCAGTACTTC. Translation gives CASSRGDQETQYF.